This record looks at one T cell receptor beta chain sequence and its context. Its specificity is unknown. After extraction with the RNeasy kit, roughly 0.5 to 1 ug of the RNA was reverse transcribed using random hexamers. The authors amplified TCR beta CDR3 across 54 Vbeta and 13 Jbeta using immunoSEQ multiplex PCR. TCRdb re-analysed the immunoSEQ multiplex PCR reads in MiXCR, keeping a single row per CDR3 protein. This table has 200,000 or so distinct CDR3 sequences, roughly 96% appearing once. This CDR3 spans 15 amino acids. J was trimmed by 5 bases and V by 0 bases; bases with no gene match: 5. Germline CDR1 is SEHNR and CDR2 is FQNEAQ (reference sequence). CD8+ and CD4+ T cells taken from blood had their TCR beta sequenced. Patients with stable or active relapsing-remitting disease, all of them treatment-naive, made up the multiple sclerosis controls. The sample comes from a study of CD8 T cells in Susac syndrome.

Notes on the study in general: Acknowledgment was made by the study that its TCR sequencing and HLA analysis involved a relatively small number of individuals.

The receptor was isolated from a human donor with multiple sclerosis. Sequenced sample: CD4+ T cells from PBMCs. V gene TRBV7-9 combines with J gene TRBJ2-7; 9 positions agree with TRBD2. The CDR3 spells CASSLALAGAHEQYF. Written as DNA, the CDR3 is TGTGCCAGCAGCTTAGCCTTAGCGGGGGCCCACGAGCAGTACTTC.